The present entry profiles one T cell receptor (beta chain) with its context. The record originates from a study of blood T cell repertoires in COVID-19. Study-wide background: Sites in the United States, Italy and Spain provided acute and convalescent COVID-19 samples.

In the study's own analysis: The authors estimated nucleated cell counts from reference gene primer amplification. Measured with immunoSEQ multiplex PCR; TCRdb has only the in-frame clones, and not every one. The V and J calls and clone size are taken from that table; D and trimming were inferred from the DNA. Among about 310,000 clones listed, around 87% were seen once. Cohorts were assigned according to the clinical history that participants reported. Germline V gene lookup returns CDR1 MNHNS and CDR2 SASEGT. The ends lost 4 bases at V and 0 bases at J; junction bases unmatched: 8. The CDR3 length is 17 residues.

V usage is TRBV6-1 and J usage is TRBJ1-5; 8 nucleotides line up with TRBD1. This TCR derives from a woman between 18 and 29 years old with acute COVID-19. The specimen was PBMCs or T cells enriched from blood (not recorded which). CDR3 region: CASSGTGITVSNQPQHF. The CDR3 DNA follows: TGTGCCAGCAGTGGGACAGGGATTACTGTTAGCAATCAGCCCCAGCATTTT.